The 7 T cell receptor beta chains listed next were all sequenced from one sample in a study of molecular identifiers for immune sequencing clone quantification. MiXCR was run by TCRdb on the PCR reads, yielding one entry per CDR3 protein. The data show around 480,000 distinct CDR3 sequences, about 21% seen once. Sequencing used naive CD8+ T cells from blood, with Jurkat cell RNA spiked in. Subset of the sample: FACS-sorted CD8+CD4-CCR7+CD45RA+ naive T cells. The source is a human donor in good health. Some libraries in this study had Jurkat cell RNA spiked in.

This clonotype has at least ten counts. The chain has TRBV29-1 and TRBJ2-5; TRBD1 aligns across 7 bases. The germline V gene encodes CDR1 SQVTM and CDR2 ANQGSEA. V lost 4 bases, J lost 0 bases, and 5 bases stayed unmatched. CDR3 length: 14 residues. CDR3 amino acids: CSVAGTVYQETQYF. The CDR3 region has the DNA TGCAGCGTTGCCGGGACAGTGTACCAAGAGACCCAGTACTTC.

This clonotype appeared many times. The CDR3 reads CASSLTRLNQETQYF. CDR3 coding DNA: TGTGCCAGCAGCCTAACACGACTCAACCAAGAGACCCAGTACTTC. V is TRBV28 and J is TRBJ2-5; no definite D call. CDR3 length: 15 amino acids. With 6 bases removed from V and 0 bases from J, the gap between germline ends came to 14 bases. CDR1 MDHEN and CDR2 SYDVKM come from the germline V gene. The full variable domain, completed using reference TRBV28 and TRBJ2-5, is DVKVTQSSRYLVKRTGEKVFLECVQDMDHENMFWYRQDPGLGLRLIYFSYDVKMKEKGDIPEGYSVSREKKERFSLILESASTNQTSMYLCASSLTRLNQETQYFGPGTRLLVL.

On this clonotype itself: This may stem from a read error, because a much larger clone lies one nucleotide away. The chain links TRBV7-6 to TRBJ1-1; possibly TRBD1 for D (5 bases). CDR1 and CDR2 from the germline V gene are SGHVS and FNYEAQ. This CDR3 has 14 residues. The CDR3 DNA reads TGTGCCGGCAGCCCCGGGGCCATGAACACTGAAGCTTTCTTT. It encodes CAGSPGAMNTEAFF.

V usage is TRBV7-8 and J usage is TRBJ1-6, with TRBD1 matching 8 bases. Trimming removed 5 bases from V and 4 bases from J; junction bases left unmatched: 4. From germline, CDR1 is SGHVS and CDR2 FQNEAQ. The CDR3 loop spans 15 amino acids. The chain's CDR3 is CASSDGQGYNSPLHF. DNA for the CDR3: TGTGCCAGCAGCGACGGACAGGGTTATAATTCACCCCTCCACTTT.

This clonotype was seen ten or more times. V and J are TRBV6-5 and TRBJ2-7, with 13 bases identical to TRBD2. Trimming cost V 8 bases and J 2 bases; bases outside gene matches: 3. Germline V gene sequence: CDR1 MNHEY, CDR2 SVGAGI. The CDR3 is made up of 14 amino acids. Here the CDR3 DNA reads TGTGCCAGCGGAGGGACTAGCGGGACCTACGAGCAGTACTTC. Its translation: CASGGTSGTYEQYF.

This clonotype was detected only a few times. This chain joins TRBV19 and TRBJ2-3; 7 nucleotides align to TRBD2. The length of the CDR3 is 16 residues. With V trimmed by 3 bases and J by 3 bases, 9 bases remained unmatched. Germline V CDR1 and CDR2: LNHDA, SQIVND (reference sequence). This CDR3 is CASSMEETSWTDTQYF. As DNA, the CDR3 is TGTGCCAGTAGTATGGAGGAGACTAGCTGGACAGATACGCAGTATTTT.

In its sample, this clonotype was seen a few times. J is TRBJ1-6 and V is TRBV19; D gene ambiguous. The germline gives CDR1 LNHDA, CDR2 SQIVND (reference sequence). Trimming shortened V by 5 bases and J by 3 bases, and 5 bases separated the two germline ends. This CDR3 region has 13 residues. In DNA form, the CDR3 reads TGTGCCAGTAGTGGCAGCTATAATTCACCCCTCCACTTT. Translation: CASSGSYNSPLHF.